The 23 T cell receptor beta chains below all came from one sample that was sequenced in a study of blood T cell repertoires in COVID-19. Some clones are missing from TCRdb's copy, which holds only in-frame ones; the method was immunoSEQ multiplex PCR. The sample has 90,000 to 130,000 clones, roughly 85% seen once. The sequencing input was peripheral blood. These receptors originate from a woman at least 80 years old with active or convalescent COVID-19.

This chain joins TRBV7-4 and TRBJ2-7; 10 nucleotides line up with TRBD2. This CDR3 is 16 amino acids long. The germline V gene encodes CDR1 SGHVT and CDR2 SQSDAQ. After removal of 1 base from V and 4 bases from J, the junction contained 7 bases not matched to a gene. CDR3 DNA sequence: TGTGCCAGCAGCTTAGGGGTAGCGGGAGGAGTATACGAGCAGTACTTC. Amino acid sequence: CASSLGVAGGVYEQYF.

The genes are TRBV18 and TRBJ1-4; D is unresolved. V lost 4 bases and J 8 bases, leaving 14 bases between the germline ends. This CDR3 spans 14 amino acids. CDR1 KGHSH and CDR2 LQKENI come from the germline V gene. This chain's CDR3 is CASSLTTQAEKLFF. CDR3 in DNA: TGTGCCAGCTCACTAACCACCCAGGCCGAAAAACTGTTTTTT.

CDR3 sequence: CASSIDGGNQPQHF. Here the CDR3 DNA reads TGCGCCAGCAGCATAGACGGGGGAAATCAGCCCCAGCATTTT. This sequence joins TRBV5-1 and TRBJ1-5, with D tentatively TRBD1 (5 bases). Germline assignment: CDR1 SGHRS and CDR2 YFSETQ. The V end was cut by 4 bases, the J end by 4 bases, with 12 bases between. The length of the CDR3 is 14 residues.

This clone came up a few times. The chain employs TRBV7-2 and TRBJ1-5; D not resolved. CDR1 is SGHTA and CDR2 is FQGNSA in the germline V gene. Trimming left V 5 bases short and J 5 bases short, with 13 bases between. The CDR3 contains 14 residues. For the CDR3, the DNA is TGTGCCAGCAGCCCTCGGGGTCCTGATCAGCCCCAGCATTTT. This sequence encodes CASSPRGPDQPQHF.

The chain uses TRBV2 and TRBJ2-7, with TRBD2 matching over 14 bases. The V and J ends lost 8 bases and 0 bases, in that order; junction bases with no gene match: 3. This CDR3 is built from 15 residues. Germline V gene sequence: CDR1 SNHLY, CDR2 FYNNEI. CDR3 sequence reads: CASWTSGRYSYEQYF. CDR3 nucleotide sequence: TGTGCCAGCTGGACTAGCGGGAGGTACTCCTACGAGCAGTACTTC.

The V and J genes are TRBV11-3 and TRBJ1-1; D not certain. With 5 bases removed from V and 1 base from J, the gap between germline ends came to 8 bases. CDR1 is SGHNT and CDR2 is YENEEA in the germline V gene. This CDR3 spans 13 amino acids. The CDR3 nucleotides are TGTGCCAGCAGCGTGGAGGCGAACACTGAAGCTTTCTTT. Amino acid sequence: CASSVEANTEAFF.

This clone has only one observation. The CDR3 DNA reads TGTGCCAGCAGGAATCAGGGAGGCGCGAACACCGGGGAGCTGTTTTTT. This codes for CASRNQGGANTGELFF. The chain uses TRBV7-3 and TRBJ2-2, with D possibly TRBD2 on 6 matching bases. V lost 6 bases to trimming and J lost 0 bases, with 14 bases between them. The CDR3 has 16 residues. The germline CDR1 and CDR2 sequences are SGHTA and FQGTGA.

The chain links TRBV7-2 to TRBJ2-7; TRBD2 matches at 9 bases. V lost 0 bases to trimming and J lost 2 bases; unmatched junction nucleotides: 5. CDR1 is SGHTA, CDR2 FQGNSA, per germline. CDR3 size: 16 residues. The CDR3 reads CASSLAVVAGAYEQYF. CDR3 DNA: TGTGCCAGCAGCTTAGCGGTGGTAGCGGGAGCCTACGAGCAGTACTTC.

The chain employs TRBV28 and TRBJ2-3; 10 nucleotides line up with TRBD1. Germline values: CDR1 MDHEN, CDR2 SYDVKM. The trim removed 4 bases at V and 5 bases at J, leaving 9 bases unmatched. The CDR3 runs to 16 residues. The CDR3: CASSSPGTGALDTQYF. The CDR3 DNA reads TGTGCCAGCAGTTCCCCGGGGACAGGGGCTTTAGATACGCAGTATTTT. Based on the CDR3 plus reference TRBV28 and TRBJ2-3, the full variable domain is DVKVTQSSRYLVKRTGEKVFLECVQDMDHENMFWYRQDPGLGLRLIYFSYDVKMKEKGDIPEGYSVSREKKERFSLILESASTNQTSMYLCASSSPGTGALDTQYFGPGTRLTVL.

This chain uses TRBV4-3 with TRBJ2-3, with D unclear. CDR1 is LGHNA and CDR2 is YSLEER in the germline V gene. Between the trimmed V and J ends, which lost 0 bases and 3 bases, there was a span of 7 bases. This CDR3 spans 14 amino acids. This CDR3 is CASSQEVETDTQYF. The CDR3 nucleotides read TGCGCCAGCAGCCAAGAGGTAGAGACAGATACGCAGTATTTT.

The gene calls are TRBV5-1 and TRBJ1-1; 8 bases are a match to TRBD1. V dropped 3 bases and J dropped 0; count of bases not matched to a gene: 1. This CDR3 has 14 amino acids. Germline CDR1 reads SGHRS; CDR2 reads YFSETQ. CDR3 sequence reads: CASSWGQVNTEAFF. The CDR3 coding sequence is TGCGCCAGCAGCTGGGGACAGGTGAACACTGAAGCTTTCTTT.

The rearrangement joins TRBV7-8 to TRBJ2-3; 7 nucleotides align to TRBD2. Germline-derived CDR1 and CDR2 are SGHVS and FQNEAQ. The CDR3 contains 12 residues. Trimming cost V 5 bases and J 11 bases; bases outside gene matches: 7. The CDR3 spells CASSRLAGRQYF. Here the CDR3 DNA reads TGTGCCAGCAGCCGACTAGCCGGGCGGCAGTATTTT.

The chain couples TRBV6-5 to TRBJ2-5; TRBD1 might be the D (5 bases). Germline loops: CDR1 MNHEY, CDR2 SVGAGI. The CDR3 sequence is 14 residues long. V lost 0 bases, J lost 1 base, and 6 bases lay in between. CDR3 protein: CASSYSRVQETQYF. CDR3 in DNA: TGTGCCAGCAGTTACTCCAGGGTCCAAGAGACCCAGTACTTC.

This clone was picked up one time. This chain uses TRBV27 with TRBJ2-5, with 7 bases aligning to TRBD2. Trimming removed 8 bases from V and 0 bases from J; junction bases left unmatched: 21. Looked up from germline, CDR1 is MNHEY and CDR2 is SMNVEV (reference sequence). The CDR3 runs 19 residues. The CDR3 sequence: CASGRGGFRVEHNQETQYF. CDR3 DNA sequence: TGTGCCAGCGGGAGGGGCGGTTTTCGGGTCGAACACAACCAAGAGACCCAGTACTTC.

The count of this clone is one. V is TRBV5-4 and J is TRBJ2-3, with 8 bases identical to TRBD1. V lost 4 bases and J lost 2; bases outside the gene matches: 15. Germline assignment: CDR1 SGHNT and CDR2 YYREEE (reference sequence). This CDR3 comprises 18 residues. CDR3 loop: CASSPDPLLTGDTDTQYF. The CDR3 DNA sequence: TGTGCCAGCAGCCCCGATCCCCTGCTGACAGGGGACACAGATACGCAGTATTTT.

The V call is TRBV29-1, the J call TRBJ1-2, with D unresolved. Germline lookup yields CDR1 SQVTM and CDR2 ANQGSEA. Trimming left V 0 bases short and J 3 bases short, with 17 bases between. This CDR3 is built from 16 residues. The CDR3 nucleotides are TGCAGCGTTGAAGAGTGGACTCCTAAGGGCTACTATGGCTACACCTTC. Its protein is CSVEEWTPKGYYGYTF. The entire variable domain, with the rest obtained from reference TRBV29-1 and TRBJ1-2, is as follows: SAVISQKPSRDICQRGTSLTIQCQVDSQVTMMFWYRQQPGQSLTLIATANQGSEATYESGFVIDKFPISRPNLTFSTLTVSNMSPEDSSIYLCSVEEWTPKGYYGYTFGSGTRLTVV.

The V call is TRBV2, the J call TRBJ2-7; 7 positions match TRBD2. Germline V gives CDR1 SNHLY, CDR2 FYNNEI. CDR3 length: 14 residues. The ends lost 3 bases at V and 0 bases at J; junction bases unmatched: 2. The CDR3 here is CASSDRTSSYEQYF. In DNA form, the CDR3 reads TGTGCCAGCAGTGATCGGACTAGCTCCTACGAGCAGTACTTC. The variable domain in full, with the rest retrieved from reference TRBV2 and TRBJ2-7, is EPEVTQTPSHQVTQMGQEVILRCVPISNHLYFYWYRQILGQKVEFLVSFYNNEISEKSEIFDDQFSVERPDGSNFTLKIRSTKLEDSAMYFCASSDRTSSYEQYFGPGTRLTVT.

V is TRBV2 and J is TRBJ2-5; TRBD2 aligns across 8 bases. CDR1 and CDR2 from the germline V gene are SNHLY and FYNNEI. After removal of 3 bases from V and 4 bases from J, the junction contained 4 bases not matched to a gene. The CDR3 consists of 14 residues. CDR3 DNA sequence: TGTGCCAGCAGTGATACGGGAGGGGGAGAGACCCAGTACTTC. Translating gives CASSDTGGGETQYF.

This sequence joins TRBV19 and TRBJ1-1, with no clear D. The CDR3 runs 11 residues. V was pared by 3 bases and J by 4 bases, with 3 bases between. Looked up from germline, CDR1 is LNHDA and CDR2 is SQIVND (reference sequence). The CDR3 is CASSIVTEAFF. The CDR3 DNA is TGTGCCAGTAGTATCGTCACTGAAGCTTTCTTT.

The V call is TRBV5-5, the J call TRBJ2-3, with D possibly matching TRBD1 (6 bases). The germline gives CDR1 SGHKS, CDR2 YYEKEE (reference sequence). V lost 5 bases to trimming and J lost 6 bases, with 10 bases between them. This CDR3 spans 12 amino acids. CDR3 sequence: CASSTQGDTQYF. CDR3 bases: TGTGCCAGCAGTACCCAGGGGGATACGCAGTATTTT.

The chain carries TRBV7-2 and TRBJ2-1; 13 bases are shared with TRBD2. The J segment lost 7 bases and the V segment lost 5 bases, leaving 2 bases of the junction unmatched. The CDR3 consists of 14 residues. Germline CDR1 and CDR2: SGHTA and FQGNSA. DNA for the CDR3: TGTGCCAGCAGCGCGGGACTAGCGGGGAATGAGCAGTTCTTC. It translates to CASSAGLAGNEQFF.

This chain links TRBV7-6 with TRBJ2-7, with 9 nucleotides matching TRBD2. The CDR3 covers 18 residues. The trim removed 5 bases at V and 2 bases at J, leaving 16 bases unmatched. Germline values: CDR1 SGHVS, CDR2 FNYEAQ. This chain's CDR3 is CASSQPRSAREGAYEQYF. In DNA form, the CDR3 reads TGTGCCAGCAGCCAACCCCGGTCGGCGCGGGAGGGAGCCTACGAGCAGTACTTC.

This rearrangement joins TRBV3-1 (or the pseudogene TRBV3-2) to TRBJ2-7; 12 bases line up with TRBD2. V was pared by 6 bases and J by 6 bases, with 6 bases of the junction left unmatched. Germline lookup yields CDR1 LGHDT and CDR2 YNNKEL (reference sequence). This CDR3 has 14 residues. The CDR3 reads CASRPLAGGPEQYF. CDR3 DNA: TGTGCCAGCAGGCCCCTAGCGGGAGGGCCCGAGCAGTACTTC.